This T cell receptor (beta chain) appears in the sequencing data of a study of cytomegalovirus exposure and HLA in healthy donors. The PCR had 60 Vbeta and 13 Jbeta primers. TCRdb's table, derived via immunoSEQ multiplex PCR, lists solely in-frame clones and lacks some. The sample yields under 200,000 clones, approximately 90% seen once. The CDR3 sequence is 17 residues long. The junction had 11 bases not matched to a gene; V was cut back by 3 bases and J by 1 base. CDR1 and CDR2 from the germline V gene are KGHSH and LQKENI. This TCR derives from a boy between 2 and 10 years old in good health and CMV-seronegative. The chain has TRBV18 and TRBJ1-1; 7 positions agree with TRBD1. Sample: PBMCs. CDR3 DNA sequence: TGTGCCAGCTCACCGGTAGACAGGGCGGTGACGAACACTGAAGCTTTCTTT. It yields the protein CASSPVDRAVTNTEAFF.